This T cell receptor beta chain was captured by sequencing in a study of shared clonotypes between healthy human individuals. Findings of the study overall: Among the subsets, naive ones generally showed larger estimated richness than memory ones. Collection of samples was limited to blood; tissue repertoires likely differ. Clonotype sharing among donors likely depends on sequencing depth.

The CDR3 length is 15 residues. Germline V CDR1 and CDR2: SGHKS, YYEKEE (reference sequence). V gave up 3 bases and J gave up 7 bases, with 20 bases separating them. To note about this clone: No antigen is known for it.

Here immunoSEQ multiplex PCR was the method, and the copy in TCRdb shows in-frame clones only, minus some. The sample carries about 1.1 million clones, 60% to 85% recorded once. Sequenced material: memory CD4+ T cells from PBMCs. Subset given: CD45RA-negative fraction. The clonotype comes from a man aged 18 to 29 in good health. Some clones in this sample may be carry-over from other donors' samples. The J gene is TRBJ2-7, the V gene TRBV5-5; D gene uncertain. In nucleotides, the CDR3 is TGTGCCAGCAGCTCCTTCAGGACCCCTAAAGGGGAGCAGTACTTC. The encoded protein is CASSSFRTPKGEQYF. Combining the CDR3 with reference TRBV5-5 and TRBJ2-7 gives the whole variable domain DAGVTQSPTHLIKTRGQQVTLRCSPISGHKSVSWYQQVLGQGPQFIFQYYEKEERGRGNFPDRFSARQFPNYSSELNVNALLLGDSALYLCASSSFRTPKGEQYFGPGTRLTVT.